This T cell receptor (beta chain) was sequenced in a study of T cell responses to AZD1222 COVID-19 vaccine. Study-wide points: Once two AZD1222 doses were given, Spike-specific TCR breadth and depth went up.

As regards this clone: Its antigen is as yet unknown.

Trimming pared 6 bases from V and 1 base from J, leaving 10 bases between. CDR1 and CDR2 (germline): MDHEN, SYDVKM. The CDR3 loop spans 14 amino acids. Clones were sequenced by immunoSEQ multiplex PCR, and TCRdb holds only the in-frame ones, with some missing. The sample has 100,000 or so clones, approximately 86% seen once. The sequenced sample was peripheral blood, obtained 28 days after the second AZD1222 dose. This chain joins TRBV28 and TRBJ1-5; D perhaps matches TRBD1 (5 bases). This clonotype was obtained from an adult who received the AZD1222 COVID-19 vaccine. This CDR3 is CASRGGWSNQPQHF. The CDR3 coding sequence is TGTGCCAGCAGGGGGGGATGGAGCAATCAGCCCCAGCATTTT.